Here is one TCR beta chain with its context. Reverse transcription of about 0.5 to 1 ug RNA used random hexamers. The authors amplified TCR beta CDR3 across 54 Vbeta and 13 Jbeta using immunoSEQ multiplex PCR. TCRdb passed the immunoSEQ multiplex PCR reads through MiXCR, listing each CDR3 protein once. The sample carries some 180,000 distinct CDR3 sequences, about 95% recorded once. This specimen comes from a study of CD8 T cells in Susac syndrome. Healthy donors were controls matched for age and sex. CDR1 and CDR2 from the germline V gene are DFQATT and SNEGSKA (reference sequence). V dropped 5 bases and J dropped 5 bases, with 7 bases sitting between them. The CDR3 loop spans 10 amino acids.

The source material was CD4+ T cells from PBMCs. The TCR comes from a human donor in good health. J is TRBJ2-7 and V is TRBV20-1; D might be TRBD2 (6 bases). The DNA of the CDR3 is TGCAGTGCTGGGACTGACGAGCAGTACTTC. Protein sequence: CSAGTDEQYF.